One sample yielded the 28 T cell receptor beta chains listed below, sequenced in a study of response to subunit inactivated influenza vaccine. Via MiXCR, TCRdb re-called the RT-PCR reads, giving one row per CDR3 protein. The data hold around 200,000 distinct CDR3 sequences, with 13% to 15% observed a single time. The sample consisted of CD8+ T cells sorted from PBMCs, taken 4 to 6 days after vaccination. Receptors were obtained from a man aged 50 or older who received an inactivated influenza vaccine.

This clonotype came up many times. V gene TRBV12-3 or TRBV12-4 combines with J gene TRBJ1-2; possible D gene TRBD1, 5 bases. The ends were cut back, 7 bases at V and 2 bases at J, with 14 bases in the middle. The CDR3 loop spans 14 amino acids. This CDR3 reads CASTLGGHNYGYTF. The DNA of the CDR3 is TGTGCCAGCACCTTAGGAGGACACAACTATGGCTACACCTTC.

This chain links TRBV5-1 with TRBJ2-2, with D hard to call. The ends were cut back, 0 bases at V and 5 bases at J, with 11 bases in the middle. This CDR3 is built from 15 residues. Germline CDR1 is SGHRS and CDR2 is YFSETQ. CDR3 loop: CASSLAIAHTGELFF. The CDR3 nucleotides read TGCGCCAGCAGCTTGGCAATAGCTCATACCGGGGAGCTGTTTTTT.

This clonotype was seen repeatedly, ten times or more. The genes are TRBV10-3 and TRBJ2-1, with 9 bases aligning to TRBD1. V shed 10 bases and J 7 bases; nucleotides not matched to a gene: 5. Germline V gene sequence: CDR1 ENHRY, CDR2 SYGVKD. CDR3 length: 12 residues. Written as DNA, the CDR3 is TGTGCCAGGGGGGACAGGGCAAATGAGCAGTTCTTC. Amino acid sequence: CARGDRANEQFF.

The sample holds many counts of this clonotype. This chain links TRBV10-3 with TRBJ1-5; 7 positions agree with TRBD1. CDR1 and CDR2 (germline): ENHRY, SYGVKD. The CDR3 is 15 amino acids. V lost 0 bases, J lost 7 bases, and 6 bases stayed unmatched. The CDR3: CAISESTGWNQPQHF. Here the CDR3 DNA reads TGTGCCATCAGTGAGTCGACAGGGTGGAACCAGCCCCAGCATTTT.

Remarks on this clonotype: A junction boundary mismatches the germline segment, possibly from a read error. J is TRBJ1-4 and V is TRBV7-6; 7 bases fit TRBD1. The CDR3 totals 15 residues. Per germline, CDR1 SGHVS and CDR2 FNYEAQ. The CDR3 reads CASSSGTAPNEKLSF. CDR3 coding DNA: TGTGCCAGCAGCTCCGGGACAGCTCCTAATGAAAAACTGTCTTTT. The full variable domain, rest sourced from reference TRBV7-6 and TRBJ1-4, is GAGVSQSPRYKVTKRGQDVALRCDPISGHVSLYWYRQALGQGPEFLTYFNYEAQQDKSGLPNDRFSAERPEGSISTLTIQRTEQRDSAMYRCASSSGTAPNEKLSFGSGTQLSVL.

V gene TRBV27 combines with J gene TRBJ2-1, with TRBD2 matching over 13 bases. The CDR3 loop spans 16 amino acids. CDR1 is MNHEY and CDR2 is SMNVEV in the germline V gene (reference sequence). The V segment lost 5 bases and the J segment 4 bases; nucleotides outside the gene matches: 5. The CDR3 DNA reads TGTGCCAGCAGTCCCGGGACTAGCGGGAAGTACAATGAGCAGTTCTTC. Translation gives CASSPGTSGKYNEQFF.

The CDR3: CASSPDRGLIFYGYTF. The DNA for the CDR3 is TGTGCCAGCAGCCCAGACAGGGGCCTAATCTTCTATGGCTACACCTTC. The chain couples TRBV12-3 or TRBV12-4 to TRBJ1-2; 8 positions match TRBD1. V was pared by 6 bases and J by 4 bases, with 13 bases of the junction left unmatched. There are 16 residues in the CDR3.

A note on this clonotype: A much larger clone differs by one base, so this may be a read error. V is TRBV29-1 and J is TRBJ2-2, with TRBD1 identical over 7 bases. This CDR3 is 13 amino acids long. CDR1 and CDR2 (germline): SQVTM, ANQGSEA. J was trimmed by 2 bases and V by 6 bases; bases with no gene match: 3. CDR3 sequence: CSVTGSNTGELFF. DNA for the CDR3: TGCAGCGTGACAGGGAGTAACACCGGGGAGCTGTTTTTT.

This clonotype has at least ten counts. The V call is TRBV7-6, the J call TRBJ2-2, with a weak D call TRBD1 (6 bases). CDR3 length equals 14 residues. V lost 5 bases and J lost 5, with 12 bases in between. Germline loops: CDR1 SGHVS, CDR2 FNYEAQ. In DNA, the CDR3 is TGTGCCAGCAGCCCCGGGACACAGACCGGGGAGCTGTTTTTT. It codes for CASSPGTQTGELFF.

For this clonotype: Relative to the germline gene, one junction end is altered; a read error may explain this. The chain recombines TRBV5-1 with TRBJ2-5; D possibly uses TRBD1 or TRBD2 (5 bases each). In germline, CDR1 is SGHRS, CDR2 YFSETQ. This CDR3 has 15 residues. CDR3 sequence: CASSFRDPDQETQYF. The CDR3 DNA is TGCGCCAGCAGCTTCCGGGACCCGGACCAGGAGACCCAGTACTTC. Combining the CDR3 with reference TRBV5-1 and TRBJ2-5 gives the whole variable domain KAGVTQTPRYLIKTRGQQVTLSCSPISGHRSVSWYQQTPGQGLQFLFEYFSETQRNKGNFPGRFSGRQFSNSRSEMNVSTLELGDSALYLCASSFRDPDQETQYFGPGTRLLVL.

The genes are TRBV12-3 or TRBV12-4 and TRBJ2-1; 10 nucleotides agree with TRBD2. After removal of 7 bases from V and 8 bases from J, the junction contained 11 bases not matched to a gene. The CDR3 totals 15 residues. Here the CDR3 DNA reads TGTGCCAGCATCCTAGGGAGCGGGAGGGCCGATGAGCAGTTCTTC. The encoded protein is CASILGSGRADEQFF.

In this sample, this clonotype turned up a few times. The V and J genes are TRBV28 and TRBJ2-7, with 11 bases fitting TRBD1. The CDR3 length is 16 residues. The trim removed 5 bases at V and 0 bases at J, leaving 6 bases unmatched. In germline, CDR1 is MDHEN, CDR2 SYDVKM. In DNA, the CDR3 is TGTGCCAGCAGTAATGAGGGGACAGGGGGCTCCTACGAGCAGTACTTC. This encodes CASSNEGTGGSYEQYF.

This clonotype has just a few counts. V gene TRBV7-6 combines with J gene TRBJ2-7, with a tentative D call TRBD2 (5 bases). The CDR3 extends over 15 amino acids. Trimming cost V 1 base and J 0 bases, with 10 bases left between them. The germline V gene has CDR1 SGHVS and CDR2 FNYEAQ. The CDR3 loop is CASSLEVGNSYEQYF. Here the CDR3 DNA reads TGTGCCAGCAGCTTAGAGGTCGGGAACTCCTACGAGCAGTACTTC.

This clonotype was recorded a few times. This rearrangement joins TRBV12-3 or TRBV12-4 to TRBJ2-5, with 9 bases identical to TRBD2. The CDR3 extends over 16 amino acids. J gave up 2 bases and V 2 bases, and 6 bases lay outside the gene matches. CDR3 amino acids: CASSLSTSGHQETQYF. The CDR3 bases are TGTGCCAGCAGTTTATCGACTAGCGGCCATCAAGAGACCCAGTACTTC.

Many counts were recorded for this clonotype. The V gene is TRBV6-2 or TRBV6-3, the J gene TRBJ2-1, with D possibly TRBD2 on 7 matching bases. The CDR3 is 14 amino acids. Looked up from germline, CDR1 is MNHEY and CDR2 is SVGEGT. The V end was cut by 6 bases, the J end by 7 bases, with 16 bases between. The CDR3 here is CASRQRDNRNEQFF. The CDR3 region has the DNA TGTGCCAGCAGGCAGCGGGACAATCGGAATGAGCAGTTCTTC.

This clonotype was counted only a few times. The CDR3 bases are TGTGCCAGCAGCCCCCCCAGGGCCGCAGATACGCAGTATTTT. Translation: CASSPPRAADTQYF. The chain combines TRBV7-9 with TRBJ2-3; possible D gene TRBD1, 5 bases. CDR1 is SEHNR, CDR2 FQNEAQ, per germline (reference sequence). This CDR3 has 14 amino acids. V was pared by 5 bases and J by 4 bases, with 13 bases between.

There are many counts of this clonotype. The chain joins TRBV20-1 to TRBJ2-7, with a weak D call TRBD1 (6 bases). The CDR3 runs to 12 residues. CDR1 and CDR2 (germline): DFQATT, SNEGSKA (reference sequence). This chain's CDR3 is CSHTEGAYEQYF. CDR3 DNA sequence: TGCAGCCACACCGAGGGGGCCTACGAGCAGTACTTC.

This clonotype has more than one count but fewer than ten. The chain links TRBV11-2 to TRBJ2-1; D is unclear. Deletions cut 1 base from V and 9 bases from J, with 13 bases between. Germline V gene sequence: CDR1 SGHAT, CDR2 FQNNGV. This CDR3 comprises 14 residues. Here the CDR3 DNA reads TGTGCCAGCAGCTTAGCCGCTGCGGAGTTTGAGCAGTTCTTC. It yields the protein CASSLAAAEFEQFF. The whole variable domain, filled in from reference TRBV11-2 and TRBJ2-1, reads EAGVAQSPRYKIIEKRQSVAFWCNPISGHATLYWYQQILGQGPKLLIQFQNNGVVDDSQLPKDRFSAERLKGVDSTLKIQPAKLEDSAVYLCASSLAAAEFEQFFGPGTRLTVL.

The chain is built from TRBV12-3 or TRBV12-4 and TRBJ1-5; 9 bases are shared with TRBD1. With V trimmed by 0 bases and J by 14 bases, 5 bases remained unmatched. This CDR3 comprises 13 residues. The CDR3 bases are TGTGCCAGCAGTTTAGCTTCCGACAGGGGGAAGCATTTT. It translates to CASSLASDRGKHF.

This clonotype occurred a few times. The CDR3 sequence: CASSFPEEGLAYNEQFF. CDR3 nucleotide sequence: TGTGCCAGCAGCTTCCCGGAAGAGGGCCTGGCCTACAATGAGCAGTTCTTC. The chain recombines TRBV11-2 with TRBJ2-1; perhaps TRBD2 as D (5 bases). The length of the CDR3 is 17 residues. Per the germline V gene, CDR1 is SGHAT and CDR2 is FQNNGV. Trimming took 3 bases from V and 2 from J, leaving 17 bases between them.

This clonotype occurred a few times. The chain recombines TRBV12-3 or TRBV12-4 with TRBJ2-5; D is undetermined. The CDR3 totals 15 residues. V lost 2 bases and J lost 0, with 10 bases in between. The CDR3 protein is CASSLRRTYQETQYF. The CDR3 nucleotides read TGTGCCAGCAGTTTACGACGAACATACCAAGAGACCCAGTACTTC.

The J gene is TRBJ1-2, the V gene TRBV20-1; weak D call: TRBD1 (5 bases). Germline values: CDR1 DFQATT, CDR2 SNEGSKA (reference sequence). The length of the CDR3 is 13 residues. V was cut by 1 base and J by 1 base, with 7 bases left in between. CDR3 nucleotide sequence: TGCAGTGCTAGAGGACAGCATAACTATGGCTACACCTTC. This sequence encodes CSARGQHNYGYTF.

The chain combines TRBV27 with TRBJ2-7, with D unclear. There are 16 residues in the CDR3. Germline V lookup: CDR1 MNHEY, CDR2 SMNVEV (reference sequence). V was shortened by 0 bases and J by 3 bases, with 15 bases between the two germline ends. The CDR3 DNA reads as TGTGCCAGCAGTTTATCGTACAACAGACCTGGCTACGAGCAGTACTTC. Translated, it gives CASSLSYNRPGYEQYF.

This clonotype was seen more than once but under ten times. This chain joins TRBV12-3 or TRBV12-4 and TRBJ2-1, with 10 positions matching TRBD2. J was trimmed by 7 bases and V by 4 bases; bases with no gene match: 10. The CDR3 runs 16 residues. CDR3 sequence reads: CASSSLTSGESNEQFF. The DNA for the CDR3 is TGTGCCAGCAGTTCCCTTACTAGCGGGGAGTCTAATGAGCAGTTCTTC.

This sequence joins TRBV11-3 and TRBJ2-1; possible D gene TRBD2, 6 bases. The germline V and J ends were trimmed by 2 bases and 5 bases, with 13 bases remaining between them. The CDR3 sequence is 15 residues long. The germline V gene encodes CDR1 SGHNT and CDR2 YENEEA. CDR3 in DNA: TGTGCCAGCAGCTTATGGGGGGATAGGGACAATGAGCAGTTCTTC. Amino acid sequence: CASSLWGDRDNEQFF.

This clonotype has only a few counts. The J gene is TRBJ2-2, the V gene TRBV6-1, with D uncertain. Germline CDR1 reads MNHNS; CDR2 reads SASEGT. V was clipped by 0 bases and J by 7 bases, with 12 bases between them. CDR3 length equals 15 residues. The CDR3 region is CASSEALPGGGELFF. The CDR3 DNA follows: TGTGCCAGCAGTGAAGCGCTTCCTGGTGGCGGGGAGCTGTTTTTT.

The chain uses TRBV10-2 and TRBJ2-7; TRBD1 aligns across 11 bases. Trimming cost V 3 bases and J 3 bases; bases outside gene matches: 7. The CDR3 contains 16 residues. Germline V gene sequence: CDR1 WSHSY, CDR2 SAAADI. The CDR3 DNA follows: TGCGCCAGCAGTGAAGGGACAGGGGGTCCTTACTACGAGCAGTACTTC. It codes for CASSEGTGGPYYEQYF.

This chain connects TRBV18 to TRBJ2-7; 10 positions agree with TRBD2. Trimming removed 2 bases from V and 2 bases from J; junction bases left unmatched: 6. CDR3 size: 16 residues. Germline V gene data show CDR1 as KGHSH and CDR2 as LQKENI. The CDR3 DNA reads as TGTGCCAGCTCACCAAGCGCTAGCGGGAGCCCCTACGAGCAGTACTTC. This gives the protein CASSPSASGSPYEQYF.